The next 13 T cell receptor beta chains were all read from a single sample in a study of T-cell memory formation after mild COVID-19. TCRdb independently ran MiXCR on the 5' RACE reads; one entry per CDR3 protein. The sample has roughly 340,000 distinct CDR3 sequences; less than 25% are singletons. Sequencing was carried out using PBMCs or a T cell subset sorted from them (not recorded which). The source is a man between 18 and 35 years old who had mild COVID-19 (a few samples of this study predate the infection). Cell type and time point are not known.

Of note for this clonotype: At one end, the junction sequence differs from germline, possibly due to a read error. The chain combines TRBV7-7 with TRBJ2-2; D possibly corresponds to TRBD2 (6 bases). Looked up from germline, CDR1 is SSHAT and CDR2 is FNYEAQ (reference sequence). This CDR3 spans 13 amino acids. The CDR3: CASSLAAGMELFF. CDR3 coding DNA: TGTGCTAGCAGCTTAGCGGCAGGGATGGAGCTGTTTTTT.

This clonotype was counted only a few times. The CDR3 protein is CASSPDRGDVTDTQYF. The CDR3 DNA sequence: TGCGCCAGCAGCCCGGACAGGGGGGACGTCACAGATACGCAGTATTTT. The V and J genes are TRBV5-1 and TRBJ2-3; 10 nucleotides line up with TRBD1. This CDR3 spans 16 amino acids. With V trimmed by 4 bases and J by 2 bases, 7 bases remained unmatched. Germline loops: CDR1 SGHRS, CDR2 YFSETQ.

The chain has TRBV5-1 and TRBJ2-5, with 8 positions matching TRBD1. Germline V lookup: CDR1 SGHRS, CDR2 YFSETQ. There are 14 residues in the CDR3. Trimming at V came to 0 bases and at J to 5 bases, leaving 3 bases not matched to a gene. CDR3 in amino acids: CASSLDRGYETQYF. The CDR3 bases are TGCGCCAGCAGCTTGGACAGGGGGTACGAGACCCAGTACTTC.

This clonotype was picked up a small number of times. DNA for the CDR3: TGCGCCAGCAGCTTCGCGGGACAGGGGATGTCCTACGAGCAGTACTTC. Its protein product is CASSFAGQGMSYEQYF. The chain links TRBV5-1 to TRBJ2-7, with 10 bases fitting TRBD1. Germline CDR1 reads SGHRS; CDR2 reads YFSETQ. V trimming: 2 bases; J trimming: 1 base; junction bases outside the gene matches: 6. The CDR3 consists of 16 residues.

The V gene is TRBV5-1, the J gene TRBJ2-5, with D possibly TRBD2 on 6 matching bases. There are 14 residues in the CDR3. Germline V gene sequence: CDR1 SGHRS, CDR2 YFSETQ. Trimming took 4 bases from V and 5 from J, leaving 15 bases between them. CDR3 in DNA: TGCGCCAGCAGCCTCCGGGGGACGAGCGAGACCCAGTACTTC. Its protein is CASSLRGTSETQYF.

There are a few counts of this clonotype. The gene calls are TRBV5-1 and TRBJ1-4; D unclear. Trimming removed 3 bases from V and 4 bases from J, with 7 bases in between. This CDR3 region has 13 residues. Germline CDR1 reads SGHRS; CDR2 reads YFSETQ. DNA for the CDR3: TGCGCCAGCAGCTCCCAGATTAATGAAAAACTGTTTTTT. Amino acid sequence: CASSSQINEKLFF. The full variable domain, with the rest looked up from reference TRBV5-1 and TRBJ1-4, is KAGVTQTPRYLIKTRGQQVTLSCSPISGHRSVSWYQQTPGQGLQFLFEYFSETQRNKGNFPGRFSGRQFSNSRSEMNVSTLELGDSALYLCASSSQINEKLFFGSGTQLSVL.

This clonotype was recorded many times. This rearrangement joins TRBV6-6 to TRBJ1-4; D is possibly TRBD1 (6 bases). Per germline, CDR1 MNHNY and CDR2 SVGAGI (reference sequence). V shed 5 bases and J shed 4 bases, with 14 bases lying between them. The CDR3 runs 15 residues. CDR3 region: CASSTPTGGNEKLFF. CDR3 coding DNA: TGTGCCAGCAGTACCCCGACAGGTGGTAATGAAAAACTGTTTTTT.

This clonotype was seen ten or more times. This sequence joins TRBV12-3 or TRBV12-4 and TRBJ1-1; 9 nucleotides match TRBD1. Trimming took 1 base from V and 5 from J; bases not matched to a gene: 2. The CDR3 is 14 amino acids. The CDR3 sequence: CASSLGDRGTEAFF. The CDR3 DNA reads TGTGCCAGCAGTTTAGGAGACAGGGGGACTGAAGCTTTCTTT.

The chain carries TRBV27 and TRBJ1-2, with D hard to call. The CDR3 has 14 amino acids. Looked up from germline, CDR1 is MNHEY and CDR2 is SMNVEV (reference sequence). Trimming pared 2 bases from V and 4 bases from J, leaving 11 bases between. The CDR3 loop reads CASSLKSTGYGYTF. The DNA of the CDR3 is TGTGCCAGCAGTTTAAAGTCCACCGGCTATGGCTACACCTTC.

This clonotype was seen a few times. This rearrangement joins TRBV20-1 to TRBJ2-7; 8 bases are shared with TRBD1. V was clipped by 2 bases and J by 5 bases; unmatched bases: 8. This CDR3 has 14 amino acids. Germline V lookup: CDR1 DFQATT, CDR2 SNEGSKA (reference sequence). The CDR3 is CSARTVGQAHEQYF. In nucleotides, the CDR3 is TGCAGTGCTAGAACGGTGGGACAGGCTCACGAGCAGTACTTC.

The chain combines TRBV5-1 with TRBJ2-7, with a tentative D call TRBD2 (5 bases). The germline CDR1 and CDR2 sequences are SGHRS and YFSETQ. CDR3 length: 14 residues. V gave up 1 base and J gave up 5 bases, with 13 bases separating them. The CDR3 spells CASSLSGSRDEQYF. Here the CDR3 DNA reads TGCGCCAGCAGCTTGTCGGGGTCGAGGGACGAGCAGTACTTC.

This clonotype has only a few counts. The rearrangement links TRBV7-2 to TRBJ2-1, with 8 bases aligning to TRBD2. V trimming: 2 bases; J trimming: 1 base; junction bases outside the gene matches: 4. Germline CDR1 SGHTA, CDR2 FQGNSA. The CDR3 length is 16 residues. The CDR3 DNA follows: TGTGCCAGCAGCTTATTAGCGGGGATTTCCTACAATGAGCAGTTCTTC. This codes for CASSLLAGISYNEQFF.

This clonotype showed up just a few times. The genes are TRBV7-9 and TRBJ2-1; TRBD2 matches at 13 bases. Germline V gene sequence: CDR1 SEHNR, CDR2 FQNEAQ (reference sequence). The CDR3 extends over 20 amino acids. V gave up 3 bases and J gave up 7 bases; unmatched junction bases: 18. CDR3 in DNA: TGTGCCAGCAGCTTCGCTCCGGGACTAGCGGGGTCGAGGTCAATGAATGAGCAGTTCTTC. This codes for CASSFAPGLAGSRSMNEQFF. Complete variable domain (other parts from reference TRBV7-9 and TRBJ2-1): DTGVSQNPRHKITKRGQNVTFRCDPISEHNRLYWYRQTLGQGPEFLTYFQNEAQLEKSRLLSDRFSAERPKGSFSTLEIQRTEQGDSAMYLCASSFAPGLAGSRSMNEQFFGPGTRLTVL.